What follows describes a single T cell receptor beta chain. What it recognizes is unknown. This specimen comes from a study of T cell responses to AZD1222 COVID-19 vaccine. Background on the study: Second-dose groups at about 4 or about 12 weeks were pooled. Points from the study as a whole: All repertoire sampling was performed exclusively after the peak T cell response. Vaccine-related CD4 TCRs covered spike, predominating at 160-218 and 743-854.

Profiling relied on immunoSEQ multiplex PCR, and the TCRdb table lists in-frame clones only, not all of them. The profile covers fewer than 130,000 clones, with 88% appearing a single time and around 1.6% taken by the ten largest. Sequencing was performed on peripheral blood, taken on day 0 of AZD1222 vaccination. The TCR comes from an adult in good health.

As DNA, the CDR3 is TGCGCCAGCAGCCCCGTACAGGGCCTGAACACTGAAGCTTTCTTT. Its translation is CASSPVQGLNTEAFF. The chain employs TRBV5-1 and TRBJ1-1, with D possibly being TRBD1 (6 bases). CDR3 size: 15 residues. With 4 bases removed from V and 0 bases from J, the gap between germline ends came to 13 bases. The V gene's germline CDR1 is SGHRS and CDR2 YFSETQ. The variable domain in full, with the rest retrieved from reference TRBV5-1 and TRBJ1-1, is KAGVTQTPRYLIKTRGQQVTLSCSPISGHRSVSWYQQTPGQGLQFLFEYFSETQRNKGNFPGRFSGRQFSNSRSEMNVSTLELGDSALYLCASSPVQGLNTEAFFGQGTRLTVV.